The 14 T cell receptor beta chains reported below all come from one sample, sequenced in a study of shared clonotypes between healthy human individuals. The naive CD8 subset, CD45RO-negative cells positively selected for CCR7, excluded terminally differentiated effector memory CD45RA+ cells. Only in-frame clones appear in the TCRdb table, and some are missing; sequencing was by immunoSEQ multiplex PCR. Here the sample spans millions of clones, roughly 91% being singletons. The sequencing sample was made of naive CD8+ T cells from PBMCs. The receptor set was obtained from a man aged 18 to 35 in good health. Some clones in this sample may be carry-over from other donors' samples.

The chain is built from TRBV14 and TRBJ2-7, with 8 nucleotides matching TRBD2. The CDR3 is 13 residues long. Per the germline V gene, CDR1 is SGHDN and CDR2 is FVKESK. V lost 6 bases, J lost 5 bases, and 6 bases stayed unmatched. The CDR3 sequence: CASRESGSDEQYF. In DNA form, the CDR3 reads TGTGCCAGCAGGGAGAGCGGGAGCGACGAGCAGTACTTC.

The V call is TRBV7-9, the J call TRBJ1-4; tentatively, D is TRBD1 (6 bases). The V gene's germline CDR1 is SEHNR and CDR2 FQNEAQ (reference sequence). Trimming took 1 base from V and 0 from J, leaving 12 bases between them. This CDR3 is built from 17 residues. The DNA of the CDR3 is TGTGCCAGCAGCTTAGTAACGGGGGGCACAACTAATGAAAAACTGTTTTTT. Translation: CASSLVTGGTTNEKLFF.

The sample holds one count of this clone. The chain uses TRBV9 and TRBJ1-2; tentative D call: TRBD1 (5 bases). Germline V gene lookup returns CDR1 SGDLS and CDR2 YYNGEE. CDR3 length equals 14 residues. V was pared by 2 bases and J by 6 bases, with 14 bases between. The CDR3 is CASSVSGNSDGYTF. The CDR3 DNA reads as TGTGCCAGCAGCGTCTCAGGGAACTCGGATGGCTACACCTTC.

Only one count was recorded for this clone. Different DNA sequences within this sample yield the same CDR3. The chain is built from TRBV4-2 and TRBJ2-7; no clear D. The germline V gene encodes CDR1 LGHNA and CDR2 YNFKEQ. V lost 1 base and J lost 1, with 5 bases in between. The CDR3 is 13 residues long. The chain's CDR3 is CASSQGPSYEQYF. The CDR3 DNA is TGTGCCAGCAGCCAAGGGCCTTCCTACGAGCAGTACTTC.

The V and J genes are TRBV7-6 and TRBJ2-6, with D possibly being TRBD2 (5 bases). CDR1 is SGHVS and CDR2 is FNYEAQ in the germline V gene. Deletions cut 6 bases from V and 1 base from J, with 10 bases between. This CDR3 region has 15 residues. CDR3 sequence: CASRPDWSGANVLTF. DNA for the CDR3: TGTGCCAGCAGGCCGGACTGGTCTGGGGCCAACGTCCTGACTTTC.

CDR3 residues: CASSLVGLAGGLSSYEQYF. CDR3 DNA: TGCGCCAGCAGCTTGGTGGGACTAGCGGGAGGCCTAAGCTCCTACGAGCAGTACTTC. The V gene is TRBV5-1, the J gene TRBJ2-7; 15 bases map to TRBD2. The CDR3 covers 19 residues. CDR1 is SGHRS and CDR2 is YFSETQ in the germline V gene. The V segment lost 0 bases and the J segment 0 bases; nucleotides outside the gene matches: 7.

This CDR3 is CASSFPGIGDEQYF. The CDR3 nucleotides are TGTGCCAGCAGCTTCCCCGGAATAGGTGACGAGCAGTACTTC. The gene calls are TRBV5-4 and TRBJ2-7; D is ambiguous. Trimming stripped 2 bases from V and 5 bases from J, with 14 bases between. CDR1 and CDR2 from the germline V gene are SGHNT and YYREEE (reference sequence). CDR3 size: 14 residues.

J is TRBJ1-1 and V is TRBV28; tentatively, D is TRBD1 (6 bases). The CDR3 runs 14 residues. Deletions cut 5 bases from V and 5 bases from J, with 15 bases between. Germline values: CDR1 MDHEN, CDR2 SYDVKM. The CDR3 nucleotides are TGTGCCAGCAGTCTTTACAGGGAGAGGACTGAAGCTTTCTTT. It is translated as CASSLYRERTEAFF.

The V and J genes are TRBV13 and TRBJ2-5, with a possible D match to TRBD2 (6 bases). Germline CDR1 reads PRHDT; CDR2 reads FYEKMQ (reference sequence). The V gene lost 11 bases and the J gene lost 4 bases, with 20 bases spanning the gap. The CDR3 loop spans 14 amino acids. CDR3 sequence (DNA): TGTGCCCGCGGAGCGCCCGGGGGAGGAGAGACCCAGTACTTC. Encoded protein: CARGAPGGGETQYF.

This sequence joins TRBV5-1 and TRBJ2-1; 7 nucleotides agree with TRBD2. The V segment lost 2 bases and the J segment 0 bases; nucleotides outside the gene matches: 14. This CDR3 is 19 amino acids long. CDR1 and CDR2 from the germline V gene are SGHRS and YFSETQ. The CDR3 loop reads CASSFPVGGSKSSYNEQFF. Written as DNA, the CDR3 is TGCGCCAGCAGCTTTCCCGTGGGGGGGTCAAAGAGCTCCTACAATGAGCAGTTCTTC.

The chain couples TRBV4-1 to TRBJ2-7; 14 bases are a match to TRBD2. Germline V CDR1 and CDR2: MGHRA, YSYEKL. Losses at the gene ends were 3 bases for V and 5 bases for J; bases not matched to a gene: 3. The CDR3 has 15 residues. As DNA, the CDR3 is TGCGCCAGCAGCCACGGGACTAGCGGGAGCCACGAGCAGTACTTC. Its protein is CASSHGTSGSHEQYF.

This sequence joins TRBV12-5 and TRBJ2-1, with no clear D. The CDR3 sequence is 12 residues long. Germline lookup yields CDR1 LGHNT and CDR2 FRNRAP. The V and J ends lost 7 bases and 3 bases respectively, with 7 bases between them. CDR3 residues: CASAMGYNEQFF. Here the CDR3 DNA reads TGTGCTAGTGCTATGGGCTACAATGAGCAGTTCTTC.

The CDR3 protein is CASSSRTGGGYTF. The CDR3 DNA follows: TGTGCCAGCAGTTCGCGGACAGGGGGAGGCTACACCTTC. This chain joins TRBV27 and TRBJ1-2, with TRBD1 identical over 10 bases. The length of the CDR3 is 13 residues. V was pared by 4 bases and J by 8 bases, with 4 bases of the junction left unmatched. Germline loops: CDR1 MNHEY, CDR2 SMNVEV (reference sequence).

The V call is TRBV10-3, the J call TRBJ1-5; 11 nucleotides agree with TRBD1. The V and J ends lost 3 bases and 4 bases, in that order; junction bases with no gene match: 5. The CDR3 runs to 16 residues. CDR1 is ENHRY and CDR2 is SYGVKD in the germline V gene. The CDR3 reads CAISDGGTGGNQPQHF. The CDR3 DNA is TGTGCCATCAGTGACGGGGGGACAGGGGGTAATCAGCCCCAGCATTTT.